The rows below give T cell receptor beta chains drawn from one sample of a study of human T cells and chemical hapten exposure. TCRdb re-called the RACE reads through MiXCR, storing one row per CDR3 protein. The sample carries roughly 98,000 distinct CDR3 sequences, 9.5% to 15% recorded once. The sequencing here drew on whole blood, taken in connection with sensitization to the hapten diphenylcyclopropenone (DPC). These receptor sequences come from a woman aged 40-49 years with alopecia areata. Some clones in this sample may be carry-over from other donors' samples. CDR3s include the opening cysteine and the closing phenylalanine or tryptophan. D genes are given only for firm matches. Size tells how often a clone was seen (once, few, many) or the class of an expanded clone, and some rows leave it out.

v_call	d_call	clone_size	j_call	cdr3_nt	cdr3_aa
TRBV20-1	-	-	TRBJ2-7	TGCAGTGCTAGAGATTTGGGGCGGGGGCCGCCCTACGAGCAGTACTTC	CSARDLGRGPPYEQYF
TRBV5-6	TRBD2	many	TRBJ2-7	TGTGCCAGCAGCCTGGAACTGACTAGCGGGTATTCCTACGAGCAGTACTTC	CASSLELTSGYSYEQYF
TRBV5-5	-	few	TRBJ1-4	TGTGCCAGCAGCTTGGTGCCGGGCTCAACTAATGAAAAACTGTTTTTT	CASSLVPGSTNEKLFF
TRBV11-2	-	-	TRBJ2-1	TGTGCCAGCAGCTTAGATAGGGGGACTTTGAATATGGAGCAGTTCTTC	CASSLDRGTLNMEQFF
TRBV28	-	few	TRBJ2-1	TGTGCCAGCAGTGACGGGACCGCCAGCTCCTACAATGAGCAGTTCTTC	CASSDGTASSYNEQFF
TRBV7-2	TRBD1	-	TRBJ1-2	TGTGCCAGCAGCAGGACAGGGATCTATGGCTACACCTTC	CASSRTGIYGYTF
TRBV12-3/TRBV12-4	TRBD2	few	TRBJ2-7	TGTGCCAGCAAAAAAGCGGGAGGGTCCTACGAGCAGTACTTC	CASKKAGGSYEQYF
TRBV7-3	-	few	TRBJ2-2	TGTGCCAGCAGCTTACAGGGCTATTCCACCGGGGAGCTGTTTTTT	CASSLQGYSTGELFF
TRBV20-1	-	-	TRBJ1-1	TGCAGTGCTAGTAGTTTCGCGAACACTGAAGCTTTCTTT	CSASSFANTEAFF
TRBV18	TRBD1	many	TRBJ2-7	TGTGCCAGCTCACCCGGGACAGGGGTGTACGAGCAGTACTTC	CASSPGTGVYEQYF
TRBV29-1	TRBD1	few	TRBJ2-1	TGCAGCGTTGGGGACAGGGCAACCAATGAGCAGTTCTTC	CSVGDRATNEQFF
TRBV18	-	many	TRBJ1-5	TGTGCCAGCTCACCCAGGGGCCAGCCCCAGCATTTT	CASSPRGQPQHF
TRBV29-1	-	-	TRBJ2-7	TGCAGCGTTGCCGCCCGGGGACCGCCTTACGAGCAGTACTTC	CSVAARGPPYEQYF
TRBV5-1	TRBD1	-	TRBJ2-5	TGCGCCAGCAGCATCTTAGGGGGCCCGCAAGAGACCCAGTACTTC	CASSILGGPQETQYF
TRBV11-2	-	many	TRBJ2-1	TGTGCCAGCAGCTCCGCCCGAGGAGGGCCCAATGAGCAGTTCTTC	CASSSARGGPNEQFF
TRBV30	-	-	TRBJ1-1	TGTGCCTGGAGTCTGATTCAGAACACTGAAGCTTTCTTT	CAWSLIQNTEAFF
TRBV28	-	-	TRBJ2-6	TGTGCCAGCACTTCTGGGGCCAACGTCCTGACTTTC	CASTSGANVLTF
TRBV7-9	TRBD2	once	TRBJ2-5	TGTGCCAGCAGCACTAGCGGGAGGGCCGAACAAGAGACCCAGTACTTC	CASSTSGRAEQETQYF
TRBV28	-	-	TRBJ2-1	TGTGCCAGCAGTCAAACGGATGTGCTGGGAGGCTCCTACAATGAGCAGTTCTTC	CASSQTDVLGGSYNEQFF
TRBV28	-	-	TRBJ1-1	TGTGCCAGCAGTCCCGGGCACCTGGATGCCACTGAAGCTTTCTTT	CASSPGHLDATEAFF
TRBV28	TRBD1	-	TRBJ1-1	TGTGCCAGCCTACTCGGACAGGGACAGAGTGAAGCTTTCTTT	CASLLGQGQSEAFF
TRBV27	TRBD2	many	TRBJ2-3	TGTGCCAGCAGTTTGGCAGGGAGAAGTAGCGGGAGACTAGATACGCAGTATTTT	CASSLAGRSSGRLDTQYF
TRBV6-5	-	few	TRBJ1-1	TGTGCCAGCAGTTACGGGGGAGTGAACACTGAAGCTTTCTTT	CASSYGGVNTEAFF
TRBV7-2	-	-	TRBJ1-4	TGTGCCAGCAGTCGCAGATCAACTAATGAAAAACTGTTTTTT	CASSRRSTNEKLFF
TRBV27	TRBD1	-	TRBJ1-4	TGTGCCAGCAGTCGAGGGGGCAGCGGTGAAAAACTGTTTTTT	CASSRGGSGEKLFF
TRBV7-2	-	-	TRBJ2-7	TGTGCCAGCAGTCCCAACCCATACGAGCAGTACTTC	CASSPNPYEQYF
TRBV7-2	-	-	TRBJ2-3	TGTGCCAGCAGCGCGGGACAGAGCACAGATACGCAGTATTTT	CASSAGQSTDTQYF
TRBV6-2/TRBV6-3	-	-	TRBJ2-3	TGTGCCAGCCACGGGGTAGCGGTCACAGATACGCAGTATTTT	CASHGVAVTDTQYF
TRBV6-6	-	-	TRBJ2-7	TGTGCCAGCAGTGACAGGCGCTCCTACGAGCAGTACTTC	CASSDRRSYEQYF
TRBV9	-	few	TRBJ2-7	TGTGCCAGCAGCGGAGGGCGGAACTACGAGCAGTACTTC	CASSGGRNYEQYF
TRBV20-1	-	-	TRBJ2-1	TGCAGTGCCGAGAGGACGGGGTTAAGCTCCTACAATGAGCAGTTCTTC	CSAERTGLSSYNEQFF
TRBV20-1	-	-	TRBJ2-6	TGCAGTGCTAGAGATCGACAGGCGCTATTTCTTGGGGCCAACGTCCTGACTTTC	CSARDRQALFLGANVLTF
TRBV29-1	TRBD2	-	TRBJ2-1	TGCAGCGTTGACATGGGCGGGAGTCGGGATGAGCAGTTCTTC	CSVDMGGSRDEQFF
TRBV3-1	-	-	TRBJ2-1	TGTGCCAGCAGCGAGGTCCATGAGCAGTTCTTC	CASSEVHEQFF
TRBV4-2	TRBD1	many	TRBJ2-2	TGTGCCAGCAGCCAAGATTCGGGGACAGGGCCCGGGGAGCTGTTTTTT	CASSQDSGTGPGELFF
TRBV7-6	TRBD2	few	TRBJ2-1	TGTGCCAGCAGCTTACGGGATCTAGCGGGATACAATGAGCAGTTCTTC	CASSLRDLAGYNEQFF
TRBV7-2	-	-	TRBJ2-5	TGTGCCAGCAGACCGGGGACGACTGAAGAGACCCAGTACTTC	CASRPGTTEETQYF
TRBV20-1	-	few	TRBJ2-4	TGCAGTGCTAGAGCGACAGCCAAAAACATTCAGTACTTC	CSARATAKNIQYF
TRBV29-1	-	many	TRBJ1-2	TGCAGCGTAAATACAGGGTATGGCTACACCTTC	CSVNTGYGYTF
TRBV2	-	many	TRBJ2-3	TGTGCCAGCATCCGGGACATGAGGTCAGATACGCAGTATTTT	CASIRDMRSDTQYF
TRBV6-2/TRBV6-3	-	few	TRBJ2-7	TGTGCCAGCAGTCCCTTCCAAGAGCAGTACTTC	CASSPFQEQYF
TRBV6-2/TRBV6-3	TRBD1	-	TRBJ2-1	TGTGCCAGCAGCGACAGGGCATCCTACAATGAGCAGTTCTTC	CASSDRASYNEQFF
TRBV19	-	few	TRBJ2-2	TGTGCCAGTAGCCCCGGACTATTTACACCCCGGAACACCGGGGAGCTGTTTTTT	CASSPGLFTPRNTGELFF
TRBV5-5	-	-	TRBJ1-3	TGTGCCTGTTCGGGCAGCTTCTCTGGAAACACCATATATTTT	CACSGSFSGNTIYF
TRBV4-1	-	few	TRBJ2-3	TGCGCCAGCAGCCCGGACGGGGATAGGTATACGCAGTATTTT	CASSPDGDRYTQYF
TRBV5-1	-	-	TRBJ2-1	TGCGCCAGCAGCTTGACGGGAGAGCTCTACAATGAGCAGTTCTTC	CASSLTGELYNEQFF
TRBV3-1	-	-	TRBJ2-3	TGTGCCAGCAGCCAAGACTTTTCCACAGATACGCAGTATTTT	CASSQDFSTDTQYF
TRBV6-5	-	many	TRBJ2-7	TGTGCCAGCTCTAGGGAGGCCTTCAGCTCCTACGAGCAGTACTTC	CASSREAFSSYEQYF